Presented here are 7 T cell receptor beta chains from one specimen sequenced in a study of Graves' ophthalmopathy and Graves' hyperthyroidism. The sequenced template was RNA, covering the TCR beta CDR3 region. RT-PCR was first run with HTBI primers, then multiplex PCR in a second round. TCRdb redid the calling of the multiplex PCR reads with MiXCR, one entry per CDR3 protein. The data hold over a million distinct CDR3 sequences, with less than 45% observed a single time. Input material: peripheral blood or thyroid tissue (not recorded which). The receptor source for this set is an adult man with Graves' hyperthyroidism.

The chain links TRBV10-3 to TRBJ2-5; D may correspond to TRBD1 or TRBD2 (5 bases each). The germline V gene encodes CDR1 ENHRY and CDR2 SYGVKD. This CDR3 has 12 residues. Trimming stripped 5 bases from V and 7 bases from J, with 11 bases between. The CDR3 here is CAISRPGTTQYF. As DNA, the CDR3 is TGTGCCATCAGTCGCCCCGGGACGACCCAGTACTTC.

This clonotype has ten or more counts. The gene calls are TRBV29-1 and TRBJ1-5; no clear D. CDR3 size: 14 residues. CDR1 and CDR2 from the germline V gene are SQVTM and ANQGSEA. V was shortened by 7 bases and J by 4 bases, with 17 bases between the two germline ends. The DNA of the CDR3 is TGCAGCGCATTCCGCCCCGGGGAGAATCAGCCCCAGCATTTT. It is translated as CSAFRPGENQPQHF.

A word on this clonotype: Possible read error: a much larger clone is one base away. The chain combines TRBV2 with TRBJ2-7, with D possibly being TRBD2 (6 bases). CDR3 size: 13 residues. The germline V gene has CDR1 SNHLY and CDR2 FYNNEI. The CDR3 region has the DNA TGTGTCAGCAGGGAACTAGCTGTCTACGAGCAGTACTTC. Its protein is CVSRELAVYEQYF.

This clonotype was observed at least ten times. The chain combines TRBV7-2 with TRBJ1-1; D might be TRBD1 (5 bases). V lost 5 bases to trimming and J lost 1 base, with 11 bases between them. This CDR3 contains 14 residues. Per the germline V gene, CDR1 is SGHTA and CDR2 is FQGNSA. The CDR3 region has the DNA TGTGCCAGCAGCCTCGGGACCTGGAACACTGAAGCTTTCTTT. It yields the protein CASSLGTWNTEAFF.

This clonotype turned up a few times. This CDR3 reads CSVEDRSGVSEQYF. The CDR3, as DNA: TGCAGCGTTGAAGATCGTTCAGGGGTGAGCGAGCAGTACTTC. The chain joins TRBV29-1 to TRBJ2-7, with D maybe TRBD1 (6 bases). Trimming left V 0 bases short and J 6 bases short, with 15 bases between. The CDR3 loop spans 14 amino acids. Germline CDR1 SQVTM, CDR2 ANQGSEA.

There are a few counts of this clonotype. The rearrangement joins TRBV10-3 to TRBJ2-7, with 9 bases matching TRBD2. With V trimmed by 10 bases and J by 3 bases, 13 bases remained unmatched. The CDR3 totals 15 residues. Germline values: CDR1 ENHRY, CDR2 SYGVKD. CDR3 amino acids: CASRSGLANNYEQYF. The DNA of the CDR3 is TGTGCCAGCAGGTCAGGACTAGCGAATAACTACGAGCAGTACTTC.

This clonotype appeared a few times. This sequence joins TRBV20-1 and TRBJ2-7, with 7 positions matching TRBD1. The CDR3 runs to 14 residues. Germline V gene sequence: CDR1 DFQATT, CDR2 SNEGSKA (reference sequence). The V gene end was trimmed by 1 base and the J gene end by 6 bases; junction bases not matched to a gene: 9. The CDR3: CSARAPRQGGEQYF. For the CDR3, the DNA is TGCAGTGCTAGAGCCCCGCGACAGGGTGGCGAGCAGTACTTC.